These 10 T cell receptor beta chains were all obtained from the same sample, sequenced in a study of long-term antiretroviral therapy in people with HIV. Assay version v3.0 of immunoSEQ was used, and it was run at survey level. The data were produced by immunoSEQ multiplex PCR, yet TCRdb's version contains in-frame clones alone and is incomplete. The sample lists about 50,000 clones, about 81% occurring once. This specimen consisted of unsorted PBMCs, obtained 0.8 years after starting antiretroviral therapy. The receptors derive from a woman aged 18-29 years with HIV.

The chain carries TRBV19 and TRBJ2-7; D tentatively fits TRBD1 or TRBD2 (5 bases each). CDR3 length: 15 residues. Trimming pared 2 bases from V and 0 bases from J, leaving 11 bases between. CDR1 and CDR2 (germline): LNHDA, SQIVND (reference sequence). The CDR3 loop reads CASSITGTVSYEQYF. Here the CDR3 DNA reads TGTGCCAGTAGTATAACCGGGACGGTCTCCTACGAGCAGTACTTC.

The V call is TRBV4-1, the J call TRBJ1-2; no clear D gene. Germline-derived CDR1 and CDR2 are MGHRA and YSYEKL. Trimming shortened V by 8 bases and J by 4 bases, and 17 bases separated the two germline ends. The CDR3 runs to 14 residues. In nucleotides, the CDR3 is TGCGCCAGCTCGGGCCGCCAAACCCTCTATGGCTACACCTTC. It encodes CASSGRQTLYGYTF.

The gene calls are TRBV7-3 and TRBJ2-1; TRBD2 might be the D (6 bases). In germline, CDR1 is SGHTA, CDR2 FQGTGA. The CDR3 has 17 residues. Trimming stripped 0 bases from V and 9 bases from J, with 21 bases between. CDR3 nucleotide sequence: TGTGCCAGCAGCTTAACGGCTATGGGGGGACGAGTGGGTGAGCAGTTCTTC. It specifies CASSLTAMGGRVGEQFF.

This CDR3 is CAISYRGGSTEAFF. In DNA, the CDR3 is TGTGCCATCAGTTACAGGGGTGGGAGCACTGAAGCTTTCTTT. V gene TRBV10-3 combines with J gene TRBJ1-1; 7 bases map to TRBD1. The CDR3 covers 14 residues. In germline, CDR1 is ENHRY, CDR2 SYGVKD. Unmatched junction bases numbered 7, after V lost 5 bases and J lost 4 bases.

This sequence joins TRBV2 and TRBJ2-1; 9 positions match TRBD1. Germline assignment: CDR1 SNHLY and CDR2 FYNNEI. V lost 9 bases and J lost 5; bases outside the gene matches: 11. The CDR3 extends over 15 amino acids. CDR3 residues: CASKTDRGLNNEQFF. In DNA, the CDR3 is TGTGCCAGTAAAACGGACAGGGGACTCAACAATGAGCAGTTCTTC.

V is TRBV28 and J is TRBJ2-2; a weak D match, TRBD1 (6 bases). Germline loops: CDR1 MDHEN, CDR2 SYDVKM. V was trimmed by 5 bases and J by 5 bases, leaving 12 bases between them. The CDR3 has 14 amino acids. The CDR3 sequence: CASSLSQGTGELFF. DNA of the CDR3: TGTGCCAGCAGTCTATCTCAGGGGACCGGGGAGCTGTTTTTT. Combining the CDR3 with reference TRBV28 and TRBJ2-2 gives the whole variable domain DVKVTQSSRYLVKRTGEKVFLECVQDMDHENMFWYRQDPGLGLRLIYFSYDVKMKEKGDIPEGYSVSREKKERFSLILESASTNQTSMYLCASSLSQGTGELFFGEGSRLTVL.

The chain uses TRBV28 and TRBJ2-5; 7 bases fit TRBD1. J lost 2 bases, V lost 5 bases, and 2 bases had no gene match. The CDR3 is 13 amino acids. Germline-derived CDR1 and CDR2 are MDHEN and SYDVKM. The CDR3 region is CASSAGGQETQYF. DNA of the CDR3: TGTGCCAGCAGTGCAGGGGGTCAAGAGACCCAGTACTTC.

The J gene is TRBJ1-1, the V gene TRBV15; tentative D call: TRBD1 (5 bases). The CDR3 is 12 amino acids. V was pared by 3 bases and J by 10 bases, with 12 bases between. The germline gives CDR1 LNHNV, CDR2 YYDKDF (reference sequence). The CDR3, as DNA: TGTGCCACCAGCAGGCGGGGGGAAGGAGCTTTCTTT. Translating gives CATSRRGEGAFF.

The chain uses TRBV4-1 and TRBJ1-6; D is ambiguous. The V end lost 5 bases, the J end lost 14 bases, and 16 bases lay between the germline ends. Germline CDR1 reads MGHRA; CDR2 reads YSYEKL. CDR3 length: 13 amino acids. The CDR3 sequence: CASSGRAFEALHF. Written as DNA, the CDR3 is TGCGCCAGCAGCGGAAGGGCTTTCGAAGCCCTCCACTTT.

The gene calls are TRBV28 and TRBJ2-3; D is perhaps TRBD2 (6 bases). The CDR3 has 15 amino acids. Germline-derived CDR1 and CDR2 are MDHEN and SYDVKM. V was cut by 6 bases and J by 2 bases, with 15 bases left in between. The CDR3 reads CASSQPWGDTDTQYF. The CDR3 region has the DNA TGTGCCAGCAGCCAACCTTGGGGGGACACAGATACGCAGTATTTT.